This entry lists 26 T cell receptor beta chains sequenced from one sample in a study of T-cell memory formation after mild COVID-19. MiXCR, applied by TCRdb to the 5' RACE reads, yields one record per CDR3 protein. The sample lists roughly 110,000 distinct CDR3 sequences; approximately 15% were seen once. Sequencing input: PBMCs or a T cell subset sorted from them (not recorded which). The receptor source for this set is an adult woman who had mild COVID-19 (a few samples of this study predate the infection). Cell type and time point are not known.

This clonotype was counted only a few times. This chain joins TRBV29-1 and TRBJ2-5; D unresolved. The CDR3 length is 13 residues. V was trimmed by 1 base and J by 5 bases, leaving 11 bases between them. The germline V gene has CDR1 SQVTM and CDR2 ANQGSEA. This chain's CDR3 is CSVEGRVPETQYF. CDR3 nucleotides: TGCAGCGTTGAAGGAAGAGTTCCGGAGACCCAGTACTTC.

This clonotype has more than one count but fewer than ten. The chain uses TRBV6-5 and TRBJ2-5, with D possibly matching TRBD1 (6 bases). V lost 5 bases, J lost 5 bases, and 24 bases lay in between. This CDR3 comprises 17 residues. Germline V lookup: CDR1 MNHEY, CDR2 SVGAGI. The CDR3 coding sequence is TGTGCCAGCAGTGACCCGCCTACAGGGTTTAGGCGCGAGACCCAGTACTTC. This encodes CASSDPPTGFRRETQYF.

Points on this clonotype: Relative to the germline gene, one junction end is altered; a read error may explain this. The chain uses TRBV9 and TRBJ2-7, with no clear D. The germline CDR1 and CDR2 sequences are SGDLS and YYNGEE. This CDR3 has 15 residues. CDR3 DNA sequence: TGTGCCAGCAGAGTAGGGAAGCGATTCTCCTACGAGCAGTACTTC. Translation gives CASRVGKRFSYEQYF. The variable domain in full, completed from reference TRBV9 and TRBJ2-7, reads DSGVTQTPKHLITATGQRVTLRCSPRSGDLSVYWYQQSLDQGLQFLIQYYNGEERAKGNILERFSAQQFPDLHSELNLSSLELGDSALYFCASRVGKRFSYEQYFGPGTRLTVT.

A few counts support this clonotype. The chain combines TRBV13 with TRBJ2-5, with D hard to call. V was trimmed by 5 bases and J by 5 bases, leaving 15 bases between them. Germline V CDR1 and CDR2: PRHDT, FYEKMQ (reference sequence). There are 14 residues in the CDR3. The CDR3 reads CASSPTGSMETQYF. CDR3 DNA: TGTGCCAGCAGCCCCACCGGCAGTATGGAGACCCAGTACTTC.

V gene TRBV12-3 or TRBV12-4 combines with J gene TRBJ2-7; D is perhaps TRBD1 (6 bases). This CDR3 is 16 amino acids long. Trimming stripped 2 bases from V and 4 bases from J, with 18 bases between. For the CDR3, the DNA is TGTGCCAGCAGTTTACGGCAGGGGAACGAAATTTACGAGCAGTACTTC. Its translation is CASSLRQGNEIYEQYF.

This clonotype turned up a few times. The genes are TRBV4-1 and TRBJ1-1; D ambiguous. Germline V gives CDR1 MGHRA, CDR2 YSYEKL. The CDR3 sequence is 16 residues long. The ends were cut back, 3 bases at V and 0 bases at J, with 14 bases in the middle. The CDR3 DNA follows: TGCGCCAGCAGCCAGGTGGAAGGGCTAATGAACACTGAAGCTTTCTTT. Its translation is CASSQVEGLMNTEAFF.

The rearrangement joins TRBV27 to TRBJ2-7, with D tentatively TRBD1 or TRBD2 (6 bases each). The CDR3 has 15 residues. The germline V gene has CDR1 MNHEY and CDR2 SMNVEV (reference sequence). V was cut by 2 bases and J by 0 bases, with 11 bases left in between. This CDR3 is CASSLTGASSYEQYF. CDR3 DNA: TGTGCCAGCAGTTTAACGGGGGCGAGCTCCTACGAGCAGTACTTC.

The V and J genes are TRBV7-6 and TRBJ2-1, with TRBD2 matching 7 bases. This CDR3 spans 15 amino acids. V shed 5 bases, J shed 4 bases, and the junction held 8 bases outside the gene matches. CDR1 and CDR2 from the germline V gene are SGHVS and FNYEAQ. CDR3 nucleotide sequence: TGTGCCAGCAGCCCTAATAGCGGGTATTACAATGAGCAGTTCTTC. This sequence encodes CASSPNSGYYNEQFF.

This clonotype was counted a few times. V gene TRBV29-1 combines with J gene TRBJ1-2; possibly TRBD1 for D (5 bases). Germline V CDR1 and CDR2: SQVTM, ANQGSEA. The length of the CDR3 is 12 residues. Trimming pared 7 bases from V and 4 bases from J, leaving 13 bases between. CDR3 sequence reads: CSAVAGSYGYTF. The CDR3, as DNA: TGCAGCGCCGTAGCAGGGAGCTATGGCTACACCTTC.

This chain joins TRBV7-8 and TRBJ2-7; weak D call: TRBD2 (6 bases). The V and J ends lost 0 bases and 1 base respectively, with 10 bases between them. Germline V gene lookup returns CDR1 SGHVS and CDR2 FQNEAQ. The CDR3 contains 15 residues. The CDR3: CASSLAAGPSYEQYF. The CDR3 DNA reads TGTGCCAGCAGCTTAGCCGCGGGACCATCCTACGAGCAGTACTTC.

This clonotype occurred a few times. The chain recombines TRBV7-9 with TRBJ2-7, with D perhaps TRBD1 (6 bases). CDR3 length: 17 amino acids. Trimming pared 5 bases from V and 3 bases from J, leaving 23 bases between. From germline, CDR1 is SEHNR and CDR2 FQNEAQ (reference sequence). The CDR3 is CASSHTSGAPMVYEQYF. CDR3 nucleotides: TGTGCCAGCAGCCACACCTCAGGGGCCCCAATGGTCTACGAGCAGTACTTC.

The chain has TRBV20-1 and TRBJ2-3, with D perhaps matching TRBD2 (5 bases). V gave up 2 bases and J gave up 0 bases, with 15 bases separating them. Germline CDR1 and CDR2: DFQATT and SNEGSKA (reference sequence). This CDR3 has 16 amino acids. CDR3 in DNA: TGCAGTGCTAGACCACCCGTATGGACTAGCACAGATACGCAGTATTTT. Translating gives CSARPPVWTSTDTQYF.

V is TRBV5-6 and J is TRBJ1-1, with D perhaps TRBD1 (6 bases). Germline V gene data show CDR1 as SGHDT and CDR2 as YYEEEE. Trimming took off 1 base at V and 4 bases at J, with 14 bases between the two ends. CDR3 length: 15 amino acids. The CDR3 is CASSLWTDYSTEAFF. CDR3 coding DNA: TGTGCCAGCAGCTTGTGGACAGATTACAGCACTGAAGCTTTCTTT.

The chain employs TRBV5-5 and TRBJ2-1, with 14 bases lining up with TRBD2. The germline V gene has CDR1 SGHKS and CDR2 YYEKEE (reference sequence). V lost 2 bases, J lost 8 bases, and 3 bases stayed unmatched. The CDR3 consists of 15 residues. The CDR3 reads CASSLGTSGGYEQFF. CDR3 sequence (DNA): TGTGCCAGCAGCTTAGGGACTAGCGGGGGATATGAGCAGTTCTTC.

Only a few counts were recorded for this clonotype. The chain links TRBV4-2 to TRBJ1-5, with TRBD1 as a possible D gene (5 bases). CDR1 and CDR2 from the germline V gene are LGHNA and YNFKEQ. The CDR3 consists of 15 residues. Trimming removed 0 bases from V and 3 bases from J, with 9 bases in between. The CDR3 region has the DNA TGTGCCAGCAGCCAAGAGGGGACGGCCAATCAGCCCCAGCATTTT. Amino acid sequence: CASSQEGTANQPQHF.

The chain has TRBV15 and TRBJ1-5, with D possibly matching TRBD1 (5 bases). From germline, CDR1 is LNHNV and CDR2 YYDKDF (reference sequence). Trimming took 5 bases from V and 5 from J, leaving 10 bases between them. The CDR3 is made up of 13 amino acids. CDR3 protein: CATSLGTYQPQHF. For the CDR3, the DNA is TGTGCCACCAGCCTCGGGACCTATCAGCCCCAGCATTTT.

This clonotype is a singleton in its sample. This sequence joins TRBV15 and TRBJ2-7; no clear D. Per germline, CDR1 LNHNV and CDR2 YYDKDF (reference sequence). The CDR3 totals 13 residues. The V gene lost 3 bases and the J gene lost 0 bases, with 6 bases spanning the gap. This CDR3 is CATSSKVSYEQYF. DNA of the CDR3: TGTGCCACCAGCAGTAAGGTCTCCTACGAGCAGTACTTC.

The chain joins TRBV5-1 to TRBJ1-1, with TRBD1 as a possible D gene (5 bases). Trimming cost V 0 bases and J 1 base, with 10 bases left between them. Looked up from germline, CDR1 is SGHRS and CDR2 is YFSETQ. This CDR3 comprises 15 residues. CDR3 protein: CASSLVVGENTEAFF. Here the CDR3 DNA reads TGCGCCAGCAGCTTGGTCGTAGGGGAGAACACTGAAGCTTTCTTT. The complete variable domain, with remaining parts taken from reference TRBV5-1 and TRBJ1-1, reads KAGVTQTPRYLIKTRGQQVTLSCSPISGHRSVSWYQQTPGQGLQFLFEYFSETQRNKGNFPGRFSGRQFSNSRSEMNVSTLELGDSALYLCASSLVVGENTEAFFGQGTRLTVV.

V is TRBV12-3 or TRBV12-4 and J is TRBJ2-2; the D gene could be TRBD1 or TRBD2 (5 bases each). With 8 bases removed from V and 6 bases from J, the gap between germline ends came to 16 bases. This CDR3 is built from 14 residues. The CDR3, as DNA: TGTGCCAGCGGGAAGGACTGGACATCCGGGGAGCTGTTTTTT. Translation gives CASGKDWTSGELFF.

The CDR3 here is CASSRAGDDNEQFF. The CDR3 DNA reads as TGTGCCAGCTCACGCGCCGGGGACGACAATGAGCAGTTCTTC. The rearrangement joins TRBV18 to TRBJ2-1, with D perhaps TRBD1 or TRBD2 (5 bases each). Per germline, CDR1 KGHSH and CDR2 LQKENI. The V end lost 4 bases, the J end lost 5 bases, and 12 bases lay between the germline ends. This CDR3 comprises 14 residues. The whole variable domain, filled in from reference TRBV18 and TRBJ2-1, reads NAGVMQNPRHLVRRRGQEARLRCSPMKGHSHVYWYRQLPEEGLKFMVYLQKENIIDESGMPKERFSAEFPKEGPSILRIQQVVRGDSAAYFCASSRAGDDNEQFFGPGTRLTVL.

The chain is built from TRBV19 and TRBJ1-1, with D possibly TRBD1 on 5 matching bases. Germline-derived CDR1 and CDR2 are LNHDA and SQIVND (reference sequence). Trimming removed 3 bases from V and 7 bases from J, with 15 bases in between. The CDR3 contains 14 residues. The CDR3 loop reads CASSISLGVYEAFF. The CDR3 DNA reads TGTGCCAGTAGTATCTCCTTAGGGGTTTATGAAGCTTTCTTT.

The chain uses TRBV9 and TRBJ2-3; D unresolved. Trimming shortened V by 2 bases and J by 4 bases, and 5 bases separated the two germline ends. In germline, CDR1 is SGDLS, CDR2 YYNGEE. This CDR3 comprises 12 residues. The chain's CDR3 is CASSVGSDTQYF. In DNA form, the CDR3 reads TGTGCCAGCAGCGTCGGGTCAGATACGCAGTATTTT.

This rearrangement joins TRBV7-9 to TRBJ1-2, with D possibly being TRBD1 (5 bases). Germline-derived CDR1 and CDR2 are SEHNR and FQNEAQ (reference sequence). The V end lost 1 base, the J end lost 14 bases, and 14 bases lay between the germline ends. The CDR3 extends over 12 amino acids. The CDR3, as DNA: TGTGCCAGCAGCTTAGGACAGTCCTTGCCGACCTTC. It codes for CASSLGQSLPTF.

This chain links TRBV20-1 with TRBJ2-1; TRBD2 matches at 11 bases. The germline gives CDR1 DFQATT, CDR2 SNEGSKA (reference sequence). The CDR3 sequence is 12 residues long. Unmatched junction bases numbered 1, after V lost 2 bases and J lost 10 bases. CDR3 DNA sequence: TGCAGTGCTAGAACTAGCGGGAGAGAGCAGTTCTTC. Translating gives CSARTSGREQFF.

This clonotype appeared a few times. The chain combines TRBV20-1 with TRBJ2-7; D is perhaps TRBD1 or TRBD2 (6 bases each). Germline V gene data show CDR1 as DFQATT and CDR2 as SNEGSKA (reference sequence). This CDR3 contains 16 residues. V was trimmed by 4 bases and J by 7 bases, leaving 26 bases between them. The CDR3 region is CSANSVASVRQEEQYF. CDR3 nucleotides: TGCAGTGCTAACTCCGTGGCTAGCGTCAGACAGGAGGAGCAGTACTTC.

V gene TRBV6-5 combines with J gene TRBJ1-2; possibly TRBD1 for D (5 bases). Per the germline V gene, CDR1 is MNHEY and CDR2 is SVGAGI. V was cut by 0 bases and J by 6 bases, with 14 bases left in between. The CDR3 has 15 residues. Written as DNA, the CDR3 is TGTGCCAGCAGTTACTCGGGACTCGGCGGGGATGGCTACACCTTC. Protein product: CASSYSGLGGDGYTF.